A selection of T cell receptor beta chains follows, all from one sample in a study of T cell repertoires in cytomegalovirus infection. The antigens of these receptors remain unknown. MiXCR, applied by TCRdb to the reads, yields one record per CDR3 protein. The sample includes roughly 68,000 distinct CDR3 sequences, just over 20% of them seen just once. This sample comprised CD8+ T cells from cultured PBMCs, obtained from culture after CMV antigen stimulation. The receptors shown here come from a human donor in good health (CMV status not recorded). Some clones in this sample may be carry-over from other donors' samples. Both conserved end residues are part of each CDR3. Rows may omit the clone size; those that give it use once, few, many or a size class.

cdr3_aa	cdr3_length	v_call	clone_size	j_call
CASSLTGGRVNTGELFF	17	TRBV7-2	few	TRBJ2-2
CASKWGPYSNQPQHF	15	TRBV6-1	few	TRBJ1-5
CSFATRTSGYNEQFF	15	TRBV29-1	few	TRBJ2-1
CASSQDGAQGMGQPQHF	17	TRBV4-2	few	TRBJ1-5
CASSPRVASGTHNEQFF	17	TRBV7-9	-	TRBJ2-1
CASSLRTVTYGYTF	14	TRBV7-6	-	TRBJ1-2
CASSPPAGGLGDYEQYF	17	TRBV7-9	-	TRBJ2-7
CASSLGRHTEAFF	13	TRBV7-2	few	TRBJ1-1
CASSYGSGVSQETQYF	16	TRBV6-2/TRBV6-3	-	TRBJ2-5
CSARDISGWRTGDNPNYGYTF	21	TRBV20-1	-	TRBJ1-2
CSASPDTSYGYTF	13	TRBV20-1	few	TRBJ1-2
CASSPAFSGDRETQYF	16	TRBV7-6	-	TRBJ2-5
CASSPGQGQAKNIQYF	16	TRBV7-9	-	TRBJ2-4
CASRFGGASTDTQYF	15	TRBV27	few	TRBJ2-3
CASTLSGGGALEQFF	15	TRBV11-2	-	TRBJ2-1
CASRLGTGGDYGYTF	15	TRBV4-1	-	TRBJ1-2
CASCNRITDTQYF	13	TRBV12-3/TRBV12-4	-	TRBJ2-3
CASSFRDPNEKLFF	14	TRBV27	few	TRBJ1-4
CASSQALEMNSPLHF	15	TRBV4-1	-	TRBJ1-6
CASSLNWGTEAFF	13	TRBV7-2	many	TRBJ1-1
CASSNSGNTIYF	12	TRBV4-3	few	TRBJ1-3